Below are 25 T cell receptor beta chains sequenced from a single sample in a study of blood T cell repertoires in COVID-19. TCRdb keeps only in-frame clones here, not all; method: immunoSEQ multiplex PCR. The sample includes about 200,000 clones, roughly four fifths of them seen just once. The sequenced material came from peripheral blood. The receptors were gathered from a woman between 35 and 50 years old with acute or convalescent COVID-19.

V usage is TRBV27 and J usage is TRBJ2-7; 8 nucleotides line up with TRBD2. The CDR3 has 18 residues. Germline CDR1 reads MNHEY; CDR2 reads SMNVEV (reference sequence). The trim removed 4 bases at V and 3 bases at J, leaving 17 bases unmatched. The CDR3 loop is CASSSPSIRAGGYYEQYF. The DNA for the CDR3 is TGTGCCAGCAGTTCGCCATCCATCCGGGCGGGGGGCTACTACGAGCAGTACTTC.

V is TRBV27 and J is TRBJ2-7; D possibly corresponds to TRBD1 (5 bases). Trimming stripped 0 bases from V and 3 bases from J, with 12 bases between. The CDR3 is 15 residues long. Germline-derived CDR1 and CDR2 are MNHEY and SMNVEV (reference sequence). The CDR3 DNA follows: TGTGCCAGCAGTTTATCAAGGGGTTTATACTACGAGCAGTACTTC. Protein product: CASSLSRGLYYEQYF.

The chain employs TRBV12-5 and TRBJ1-5, with D perhaps TRBD1 (6 bases). The CDR3 is 16 amino acids. The germline V gene has CDR1 LGHNT and CDR2 FRNRAP. Trimming pared 0 bases from V and 11 bases from J, leaving 20 bases between. This CDR3 is CASGLVLDARGGAQHF. In nucleotides, the CDR3 is TGTGCTAGTGGTTTGGTACTGGATGCCAGAGGGGGGGCCCAGCATTTT.

The chain is built from TRBV29-1 and TRBJ2-7; 9 bases agree with TRBD2. Germline V lookup: CDR1 SQVTM, CDR2 ANQGSEA. The length of the CDR3 is 14 residues. The J segment lost 2 bases and the V segment lost 4 bases, leaving 6 bases of the junction unmatched. CDR3 coding DNA: TGCAGCGTTGGGGGGACTAGCCGTACCTACGAGCAGTACTTC. This encodes CSVGGTSRTYEQYF.

The chain carries TRBV24-1 and TRBJ2-2; D gene unclear. The length of the CDR3 is 15 residues. V lost 3 bases and J lost 6, with 13 bases in between. Germline CDR1 and CDR2: KGHDR and SFDVKD. CDR3 loop: CATSDPRPLPGELFF. The DNA of the CDR3 is TGTGCCACCAGTGATCCTAGACCCCTCCCCGGGGAGCTGTTTTTT.

On this clone: Compared with germline, one end of the junction differs, possibly owing to a read error. This chain connects TRBV4-3 to TRBJ2-7; perhaps TRBD2 as D (5 bases). This CDR3 contains 13 residues. Germline loops: CDR1 LGHNA, CDR2 YSLEER. CDR3 amino acids: CASSRVSKFGSTF. The CDR3, as DNA: TGCGCCAGCAGCCGGGTATCCAAATTTGGGAGTACATTC.

In its sample, this clone was seen a few times. The chain couples TRBV4-2 to TRBJ2-3; 12 positions agree with TRBD2. Germline CDR1 is LGHNA and CDR2 is YNFKEQ. This CDR3 contains 19 residues. The V and J ends lost 0 bases and 7 bases, in that order; junction bases with no gene match: 14. The CDR3 protein is CASSQDLTALAGGPHTQYF. Here the CDR3 DNA reads TGTGCCAGCAGCCAAGACCTCACCGCTCTAGCGGGGGGGCCACATACGCAGTATTTT.

The J gene is TRBJ2-5, the V gene TRBV7-2, with D hard to call. V was clipped by 1 base and J by 5 bases, with 14 bases between them. The CDR3 runs to 15 residues. Germline CDR1 reads SGHTA; CDR2 reads FQGNSA. Here the CDR3 reads CASSLDPHPAETQYF. Written as DNA, the CDR3 is TGTGCCAGCAGCTTAGACCCTCACCCCGCGGAGACCCAGTACTTC. The full variable domain, in which reference TRBV7-2 and TRBJ2-5 provide the parts outside the CDR3, is GAGVSQSPSNKVTEKGKDVELRCDPISGHTALYWYRQSLGQGLEFLIYFQGNSAPDKSGLPSDRFSAERTGGSVSTLTIQRTQQEDSAVYLCASSLDPHPAETQYFGPGTRLLVL.

This chain joins TRBV6-5 and TRBJ1-1; a weak D match, TRBD1 (5 bases). From germline, CDR1 is MNHEY and CDR2 SVGAGI. This CDR3 spans 15 amino acids. V was pared by 5 bases and J by 0 bases, with 13 bases between. Here the CDR3 reads CASSPLGGLNTEAFF. In DNA, the CDR3 is TGTGCCAGCAGTCCCCTTGGGGGGTTGAACACTGAAGCTTTCTTT.

The chain uses TRBV3-1 (or the pseudogene TRBV3-2) and TRBJ1-2; D remains unclear. The V gene lost 0 bases and the J gene lost 2 bases, with 7 bases spanning the gap. There are 14 residues in the CDR3. Germline CDR1 reads LGHDT; CDR2 reads YNNKEL (reference sequence). Here the CDR3 DNA reads TGTGCCAGCAGCCAAGACGTCCCCAACTATGGCTACACCTTC. It encodes CASSQDVPNYGYTF.

The rearrangement uses TRBV19 and TRBJ1-2; no definite D call. With 0 bases removed from V and 8 bases from J, the gap between germline ends came to 13 bases. CDR3 length equals 14 residues. Germline V gene data show CDR1 as LNHDA and CDR2 as SQIVND (reference sequence). Here the CDR3 reads CASSIDTGDGGYTF. CDR3 nucleotide sequence: TGTGCCAGTAGTATAGATACGGGTGACGGGGGCTACACCTTC. The full variable domain, rest sourced from reference TRBV19 and TRBJ1-2, is DGGITQSPKYLFRKEGQNVTLSCEQNLNHDAMYWYRQDPGQGLRLIYYSQIVNDFQKGDIAEGYSVSREKKESFPLTVTSAQKNPTAFYLCASSIDTGDGGYTFGSGTRLTVV.

V gene TRBV7-9 combines with J gene TRBJ2-1, with 13 nucleotides matching TRBD2. CDR3 length: 18 residues. V gave up 5 bases and J gave up 3 bases; unmatched junction bases: 10. The germline V gene has CDR1 SEHNR and CDR2 FQNEAQ (reference sequence). DNA for the CDR3: TGTGCCAGCAGCGGCGGGACTAGCGGGAAGACTGACTACAATGAGCAGTTCTTC. This codes for CASSGGTSGKTDYNEQFF.

V usage is TRBV12-3 or TRBV12-4 and J usage is TRBJ1-1, with D unclear. V was cut by 6 bases and J by 1 base, with 9 bases left in between. The CDR3 has 13 residues. In DNA form, the CDR3 reads TGTGCCAGCAGATCACAGAGGAACACTGAAGCTTTCTTT. It specifies CASRSQRNTEAFF.

The chain recombines TRBV27 with TRBJ2-1; D might be TRBD2 (6 bases). The germline CDR1 and CDR2 sequences are MNHEY and SMNVEV (reference sequence). CDR3 length: 15 residues. Trimming cost V 6 bases and J 5 bases, with 17 bases left between them. Here the CDR3 DNA reads TGTGCCAGCAGCCGTGAAACGGGAGTAAACAATGAGCAGTTCTTC. Protein sequence: CASSRETGVNNEQFF.

This rearrangement joins TRBV7-2 to TRBJ2-2; D possibly corresponds to TRBD2 (5 bases). Germline values: CDR1 SGHTA, CDR2 FQGNSA. V was cut by 4 bases and J by 7 bases, with 10 bases left in between. The CDR3 spans 13 residues. CDR3 sequence reads: CASSSSGVGELFF. CDR3 DNA sequence: TGTGCCAGCAGCTCCTCCGGGGTCGGGGAGCTGTTTTTT. The full variable domain, with the rest looked up from reference TRBV7-2 and TRBJ2-2, is GAGVSQSPSNKVTEKGKDVELRCDPISGHTALYWYRQSLGQGLEFLIYFQGNSAPDKSGLPSDRFSAERTGGSVSTLTIQRTQQEDSAVYLCASSSSGVGELFFGEGSRLTVL.

The CDR3 is CSARLTGTDTQYF. In nucleotides, the CDR3 is TGCAGCGCCCGACTGACAGGGACAGATACGCAGTATTTT. The chain carries TRBV29-1 and TRBJ2-3; 7 nucleotides align to TRBD1. Trimming took 7 bases from V and 3 from J; bases not matched to a gene: 7. The CDR3 spans 13 residues. Germline V CDR1 and CDR2: SQVTM, ANQGSEA.

This clone was detected only once. The chain joins TRBV6-6 to TRBJ2-3; 9 bases are shared with TRBD2. The CDR3 covers 15 residues. Germline assignment: CDR1 MNHNY and CDR2 SVGAGI (reference sequence). V was pared by 0 bases and J by 6 bases, with 4 bases of the junction left unmatched. CDR3 in amino acids: CASSYSSSGVDTQYF. In DNA, the CDR3 is TGTGCCAGCAGTTACTCGTCTAGCGGGGTCGATACGCAGTATTTT.

This sequence joins TRBV4-3 and TRBJ2-5; D may be TRBD1 (5 bases). V gave up 2 bases and J gave up 5 bases, with 15 bases separating them. This CDR3 contains 15 residues. Germline CDR1 reads LGHNA; CDR2 reads YSLEER. This CDR3 is CASSQSQGKGETQYF. The CDR3 coding sequence is TGCGCCAGCAGCCAAAGTCAGGGTAAAGGCGAGACCCAGTACTTC.

The V and J genes are TRBV11-3 and TRBJ1-1, with D perhaps matching TRBD1 (6 bases). CDR3 length: 14 amino acids. Trimming removed 6 bases from V and 4 bases from J, with 15 bases in between. Germline CDR1 and CDR2: SGHNT and YENEEA. This chain's CDR3 is CASSAGGRSTEAFF. The CDR3 DNA reads as TGTGCCAGCAGTGCGGGGGGGCGAAGCACTGAAGCTTTCTTT. Full variable domain (rest looked up from reference TRBV11-3 and TRBJ1-1): EAGVVQSPRYKIIEKKQPVAFWCNPISGHNTLYWYLQNLGQGPELLIRYENEEAVDDSQLPKDRFSAERLKGVDSTLKIQPAELGDSAVYLCASSAGGRSTEAFFGQGTRLTVV.

This clone was seen a single time. This sequence joins TRBV12-5 and TRBJ1-3; 8 bases are shared with TRBD1. The CDR3 is made up of 14 amino acids. The germline CDR1 and CDR2 sequences are LGHNT and FRNRAP. V lost 6 bases, J lost 6 bases, and 7 bases stayed unmatched. CDR3 in DNA: TGTGCTAGTGGCCCAGGACAGGGAGAAAACACCATATATTTT. It yields the protein CASGPGQGENTIYF.

This clone was seen just once. The chain recombines TRBV30 with TRBJ1-3, with D hard to call. Trimming took 5 bases from V and 2 from J, leaving 4 bases between them. The CDR3 sequence is 11 residues long. Germline values: CDR1 GTSNPN, CDR2 SVGIG (reference sequence). CDR3 sequence reads: CAWGPGNTIYF. The CDR3 nucleotides read TGTGCCTGGGGGCCTGGAAACACCATATATTTT.

V usage is TRBV19 and J usage is TRBJ1-2, with a possible D match to TRBD1 (5 bases). The CDR3 is 16 residues long. Germline V gene lookup returns CDR1 LNHDA and CDR2 SQIVND (reference sequence). Trimming took off 5 bases at V and 0 bases at J, with 16 bases between the two ends. The CDR3 nucleotides read TGTGCCAGTAGTCATTTTCAGGGCAAATCTAACTATGGCTACACCTTC. This gives the protein CASSHFQGKSNYGYTF. Full variable domain (rest looked up from reference TRBV19 and TRBJ1-2): DGGITQSPKYLFRKEGQNVTLSCEQNLNHDAMYWYRQDPGQGLRLIYYSQIVNDFQKGDIAEGYSVSREKKESFPLTVTSAQKNPTAFYLCASSHFQGKSNYGYTFGSGTRLTVV.

V and J are TRBV7-2 and TRBJ1-2; the D is unclear. V lost 7 bases and J 3 bases, leaving 9 bases between the germline ends. Germline-derived CDR1 and CDR2 are SGHTA and FQGNSA. The CDR3 extends over 12 amino acids. The CDR3 DNA reads as TGTGCCAGCAACACAGCCTACTATGGCTACACCTTC. Translated, it gives CASNTAYYGYTF.

This chain joins TRBV20-1 and TRBJ2-3; D might be TRBD2 (6 bases). Germline CDR1 reads DFQATT; CDR2 reads SNEGSKA (reference sequence). This CDR3 contains 11 residues. V shed 3 bases and J shed 6 bases, with 7 bases lying between them. The CDR3, as DNA: TGCAGTGCTAGTCGGGGGGATACGCAGTATTTT. Translated: CSASRGDTQYF.

This chain joins TRBV6-6 and TRBJ2-7; TRBD1 matches 7 bases. With V trimmed by 9 bases and J by 4 bases, 12 bases remained unmatched. This CDR3 spans 14 amino acids. Germline-derived CDR1 and CDR2 are MNHNY and SVGAGI (reference sequence). In DNA, the CDR3 is TGTGCCAGTCGAGAAGGGGGCGGATTTTACGAGCAGTACTTC. It encodes CASREGGGFYEQYF.